This entry features one T cell receptor (beta chain) sequence. Its antigen target is currently unknown. No much larger clone exists at a distance of one base, and base qualities are not known. Within the sample, other DNA sequences also encode this same CDR3. This sample is drawn from a study of shared clonotypes between healthy human individuals (TCRdb year 2020). At the level of the whole study: Three men and two women, aged 18 to 49 years, made up the cohort. To estimate repertoire size and how much clonotype sharing occurs between individuals, the study deeply sequenced the blood TCR repertoires of five healthy adults. Per donor, three plates each were used for CD4 naive and CD4 memory, two for CD8 naive, and one for CD8 memory. Libraries were prepared and TCR repertoires were sequenced by different laboratories using diverse techniques, in order to increase sequencing depth and limit assay-specific biases. Between about 0.9 and 9 billion PBMCs per donor were obtained by leukapheresis. Broad study findings and their caveats: Naive subsets generally had larger estimated clonotype richness than memory subsets did. Pairwise subsampling indicated that sequencing depth was expected to affect the degree of clonotype sharing among donors. The genetic and exposure-history diversity represented was limited by the small number of donors. Incomplete sequencing was indicated by rarefaction of sorted-subset datasets, despite the large sequencing depth. Only blood was sampled, and tissue TCR repertoires likely differ from those in blood. Clonotypes shared by all four sorted-subset donors showed higher generation probabilities than non-shared clonotypes. Across four donors, approximately 4.6% of naive CD4, approximately 4% of naive CD8, roughly 2.3% of memory CD4, and roughly 0.41% of memory CD8 clonotypes were shared.

Using the deep immunoSEQ assay, TCR CDR3 regions were amplified from genomic DNA by multiplex PCR. Extracted genomic DNA from each cell subset was spread evenly across all wells of several immunoSEQ 96-well plates, with each plate serving as a replicate. For sorted subsets, approximately 190 ng genomic DNA, equal to 25,000 to 35,000 T cell genomes, was loaded into each replicate PCR. Purified libraries were quantified with a Qubit 3.0 fluorometer, sized on a Bioanalyzer 2100, and re-quantified with the KAPA Library Quantification kit. A separate single-read 150-cycle Illumina NextSeq 550 flow cell was used to sequence each immunoSEQ 96-well plate. In the paper's pipeline: Because the immunoSEQ output held only junctional sequences and lacked quality scores, the filtering could not match the filtering applied to full-length reads. To assign V/J genes and CDR3, sequences were annotated against IMGT germline references using PyIR, a Python wrapper for IgBLAST v1.9. Reads were filtered out if the reads had weak V/J assignments (E-value above 1e-6), no CDR3, stop codons, out-of-frame junctions, or ambiguous translated residues. V3J clonotypes were defined as sequences sharing the same inferred V gene, J gene, and CDR3 amino acid sequence. Percentage overlap between repertoires was computed as shared unique clonotypes divided by the size of the smaller repertoire. Repertoire richness was assessed with RTK rarefaction, the Chao1 estimator, and Recon v2.1 estimates of unobserved clonotypes. Generation probabilities were computed with OLGA for all TCRbeta clonotypes obtained by the gDNA method from a few donors. Not all clones reach the TCRdb copy of this immuneACCESS table, which keeps in-frame sequences only. Checked studies attribute under half of the gap to unresolved V genes and leave the rest unexplained. V and J calls and clone size follow that table, whereas D and trimming were derived from the DNA. This sample has about 2.4 million clones in its table, and approximately 93% of those were observed once. Clones ranked in the top ten supply 0.36% of the sample.

Donors were healthy HIV-negative adults with no recently reported acute infections or vaccinations. Every donor was a Caucasian adult residing in Nashville, Tennessee, USA. Magnetic negative selection was used to enrich CD4+ T cells, after which naive cells were positively selected on CD45RA and the negative fraction became the memory subset. Blood was collected by leukapheresis, and PBMCs were isolated by Ficoll-Histopaque density gradient centrifugation and then cryopreserved in liquid nitrogen vapor phase. Purity and quantity of every magnetically sorted T cell population were checked by analytical flow cytometry. Each sorted fraction had its genomic DNA isolated and then quantified by UV absorbance on a Nanodrop 2000c. This clonotype was sampled from a man between 18 and 29 years old in good health. Some clones in this sample may be carry-over from other donors' samples. The specimen sequenced was naive CD4+ T cells from PBMCs. The sample's cell subset or site label, decoded: CD45RA+ positively selected.

The DNA is as follows: TGCGCCAGCAAAGGGACTAGCGGAAGCTCCTACAATGAGCAGTTCTTC. Translation gives CASKGTSGSSYNEQFF. Rearrangement joined TRBV5-1 to TRBJ2-1; 11 junctional bases match TRBD2. The germline V and J ends show losses of 6 bases and 0 bases respectively, and no gene match explains 5 bases of the junction. Counted from cysteine to phenylalanine, this CDR3 has 16 amino acids. The only DNA kept is the CDR3, 48 bases in frame from the first base. Based on the germline V gene, the CDR1 and CDR2 sequences are SGHRS and YFSETQ. With the rest looked up from the reference TRBV5-1 and TRBJ2-1 genes rather than sequenced, the full variable domain is KAGVTQTPRYLIKTRGQQVTLSCSPISGHRSVSWYQQTPGQGLQFLFEYFSETQRNKGNFPGRFSGRQFSNSRSEMNVSTLELGDSALYLCASKGTSGSSYNEQFFGPGTRLTVL.